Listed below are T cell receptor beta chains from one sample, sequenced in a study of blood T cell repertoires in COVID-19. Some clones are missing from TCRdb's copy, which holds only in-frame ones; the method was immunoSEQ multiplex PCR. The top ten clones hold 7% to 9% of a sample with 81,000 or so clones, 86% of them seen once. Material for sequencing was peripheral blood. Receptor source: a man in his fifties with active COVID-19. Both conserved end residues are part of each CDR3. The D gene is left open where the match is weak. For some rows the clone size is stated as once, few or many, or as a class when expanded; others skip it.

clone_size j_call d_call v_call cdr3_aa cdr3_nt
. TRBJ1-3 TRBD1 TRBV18 CASSPRRTGENTIYF TGTGCCAGCTCACCCAGAAGGACAGGCGAAAACACCATATATTTT
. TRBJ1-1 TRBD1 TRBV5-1 CASSLGGSGGTNTEAFF TGCGCCAGCAGCTTAGGGGGCTCCGGGGGCACGAACACTGAAGCTTTCTTT
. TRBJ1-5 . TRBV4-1 CASSQEGGTPGNQPQHF TGCGCCAGCAGCCAAGAAGGCGGGACCCCGGGCAATCAGCCCCAGCATTTT
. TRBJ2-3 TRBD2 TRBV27 CASSLVPGTSGTDTQYF TGTGCCAGCAGTTTAGTTCCCGGGACTAGCGGCACAGATACGCAGTATTTT
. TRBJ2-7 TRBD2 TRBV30 CAWSRGLAGEGEQYF TGTGCCTGGAGTCGGGGACTAGCGGGAGAAGGTGAGCAGTACTTC
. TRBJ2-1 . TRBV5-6 CASSSRGGTYNEQFF TGTGCCAGCAGCTCACGGGGAGGAACCTACAATGAGCAGTTCTTC
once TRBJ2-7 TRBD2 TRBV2 CASRQGLAGVLLYEQYF TGTGCCAGCAGACAGGGACTAGCGGGAGTCTTACTCTACGAGCAGTACTTC
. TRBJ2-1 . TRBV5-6 CASSLTSLASSYNEQFF TGTGCCAGCAGCCTGACCTCCCTAGCCTCCTCCTACAATGAGCAGTTCTTC
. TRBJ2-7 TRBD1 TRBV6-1 CASSETVYRDSSYEQYF TGTGCCAGCAGTGAAACGGTATACCGGGACAGCTCCTACGAGCAGTACTTC
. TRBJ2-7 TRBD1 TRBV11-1 CASTFGRQGAYEQYF TGTGCCAGCACCTTTGGGCGACAGGGGGCCTACGAGCAGTACTTC
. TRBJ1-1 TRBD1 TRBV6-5 CASRRQGSTEAFF TGTGCCAGCAGGAGACAGGGGAGTACTGAAGCTTTCTTT
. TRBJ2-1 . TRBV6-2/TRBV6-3 CASSLLQGLYNEQFF TGTGCCAGCAGCTTACTGCAGGGGCTTTACAATGAGCAGTTCTTC
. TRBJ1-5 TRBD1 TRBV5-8 CASRQKGQVNQPQHF TGTGCCAGCAGACAAAAAGGACAGGTCAATCAGCCCCAGCATTTT
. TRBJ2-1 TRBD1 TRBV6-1 CASSVGQGLSYNEQFF TGTGCCAGCAGTGTGGGACAGGGCCTTTCCTACAATGAGCAGTTCTTC
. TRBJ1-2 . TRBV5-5 CASSLQGPGYGYTF TGTGCCAGCAGCTTGCAGGGGCCGGGCTATGGCTACACCTTC
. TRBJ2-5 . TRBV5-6 CASSRDIQETQYF TGTGCCAGCAGTAGGGACATCCAAGAGACCCAGTACTTC
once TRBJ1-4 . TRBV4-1 CASSQDPTGEKLFF TGCGCCAGCAGCCAAGATCCGACAGGAGAAAAACTGTTTTTT
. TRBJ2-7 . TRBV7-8 CASSLARGPSYEQYF TGTGCCAGCAGCTTAGCCAGGGGCCCTTCCTACGAGCAGTACTTC
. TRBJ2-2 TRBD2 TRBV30 CAWSGLAGSNTGELFF TGTGCCTGGAGCGGACTAGCGGGATCGAACACCGGGGAGCTGTTTTTT
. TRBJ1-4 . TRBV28 CASSLLGASTNEKLFF TGTGCCAGCAGTTTGTTAGGGGCTTCAACTAATGAAAAACTGTTTTTT
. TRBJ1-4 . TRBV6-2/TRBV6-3 CASSPLDERGGSEKLFF TGTGCCAGCAGTCCCCTCGATGAGCGGGGAGGGAGCGAAAAACTGTTTTTT
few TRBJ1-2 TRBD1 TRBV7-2 CAIMDRGYGYTF TGTGCCATTATGGACAGGGGCTATGGCTACACCTTC
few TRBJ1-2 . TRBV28 CASSSTGNGYTF TGTGCCAGCAGTTCCACAGGGAATGGCTACACCTTC
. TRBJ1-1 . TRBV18 CASSERGTEAFF TGTGCCAGCTCAGAGCGCGGGACTGAAGCTTTCTTT
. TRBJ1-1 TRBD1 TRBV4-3 CASSHGGQVNTEAFF TGCGCCAGCAGCCACGGGGGACAGGTGAACACTGAAGCTTTCTTT
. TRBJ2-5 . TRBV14 CASSHPPTLKETQYF TGTGCCAGCAGCCACCCCCCGACATTAAAAGAGACCCAGTACTTC
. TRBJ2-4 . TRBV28 CASSPRGLAKNIQYF TGTGCCAGCAGCCCCAGGGGTCTAGCCAAAAACATTCAGTACTTC
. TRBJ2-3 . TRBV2 CASNLEGSTDTQYF TGTGCCAGCAATCTTGAGGGCTCCACAGATACGCAGTATTTT
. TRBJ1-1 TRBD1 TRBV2 CASRPGQGRGTEAFF TGTGCCAGCCGCCCCGGACAGGGGCGCGGCACTGAAGCTTTCTTT
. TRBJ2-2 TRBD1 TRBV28 CASSSPPTGHGELFF TGTGCCAGCAGCTCCCCTCCGACAGGGCACGGGGAGCTGTTTTTT
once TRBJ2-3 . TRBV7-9 CASSPAGLADTQYF TGTGCCAGCAGCCCCGCGGGGTTGGCAGATACGCAGTATTTT
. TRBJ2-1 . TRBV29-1 CSVQVPDSYNEQFF TGCAGCGTTCAAGTCCCAGACTCTTACAATGAGCAGTTCTTC
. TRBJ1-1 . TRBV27 CASRKSDRSNTEAFF TGTGCCAGCAGGAAATCGGACAGATCGAACACTGAAGCTTTCTTT
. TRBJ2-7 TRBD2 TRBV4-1 CASSQGLAGISYEQYF TGCGCCAGCAGCCAAGGACTAGCGGGAATCTCCTACGAGCAGTACTTC
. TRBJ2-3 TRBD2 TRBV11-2 CASSSLLAGGFYF TGTGCCAGCAGCTCCCTACTAGCGGGGGGGTTTTATTTT
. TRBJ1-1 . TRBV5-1 CASSSNGDTEAFF TGCGCCAGCAGCTCTAACGGAGACACTGAAGCTTTCTTT
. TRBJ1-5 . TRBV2 CASSIERGNQPQHF TGTGCCAGCAGTATAGAGCGCGGCAATCAGCCCCAGCATTTT
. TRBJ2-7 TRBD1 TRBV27 CASSRTGAYSEQYF TGTGCCAGCAGCCGGACAGGGGCTTATTCCGAGCAGTACTTC
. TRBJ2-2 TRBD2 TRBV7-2 CASSPNGGFNPGELFF TGTGCCAGCAGCCCAAACGGGGGGTTCAATCCCGGGGAGCTGTTTTTT
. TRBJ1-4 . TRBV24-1 CATSAAGGKLFF TGTGCCACCAGTGCCGCGGGCGGAAAACTGTTTTTT
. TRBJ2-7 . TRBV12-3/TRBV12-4 CASSRSTASEQYF TGTGCCAGCAGCCGTTCGACAGCAAGCGAGCAGTACTTC
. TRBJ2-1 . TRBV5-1 CASRGGGIYNEQFF TGCGCCAGCAGAGGAGGCGGGATCTACAATGAGCAGTTCTTC
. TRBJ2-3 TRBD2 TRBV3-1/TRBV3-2 CASSQDPPRAGGPDTQYF TGTGCCAGCAGCCAAGACCCCCCCCGTGCGGGGGGGCCAGATACGCAGTATTTT
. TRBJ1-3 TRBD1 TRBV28 CASSGYGTDDGNTIYF TGTGCCAGCAGTGGTTACGGGACAGACGATGGAAACACCATATATTTT
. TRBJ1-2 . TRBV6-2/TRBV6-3 CASSPLGHGQFYGYTF TGTGCCAGCAGTCCACTGGGACACGGTCAGTTCTATGGCTACACCTTC
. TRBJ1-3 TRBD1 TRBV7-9 CASSASQGAAARGNTIYF TGTGCCAGCAGCGCCTCACAGGGGGCAGCGGCACGTGGAAACACCATATATTTT
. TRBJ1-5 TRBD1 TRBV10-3 CAIIPDRGCQPQHF TGTGCCATCATCCCTGACAGGGGATGTCAGCCCCAGCATTTT
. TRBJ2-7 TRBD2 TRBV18 CASSPSYGTSGGEQYF TGTGCCAGCTCACCATCTTACGGGACTAGCGGGGGTGAGCAGTACTTC
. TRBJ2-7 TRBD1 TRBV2 CASIPRQGASYEQYF TGTGCCAGCATCCCCCGACAGGGGGCGTCCTACGAGCAGTACTTC
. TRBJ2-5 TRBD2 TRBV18 CASSLTSGVQETQYF TGTGCCAGCTCACTGACTAGCGGGGTACAAGAGACCCAGTACTTC